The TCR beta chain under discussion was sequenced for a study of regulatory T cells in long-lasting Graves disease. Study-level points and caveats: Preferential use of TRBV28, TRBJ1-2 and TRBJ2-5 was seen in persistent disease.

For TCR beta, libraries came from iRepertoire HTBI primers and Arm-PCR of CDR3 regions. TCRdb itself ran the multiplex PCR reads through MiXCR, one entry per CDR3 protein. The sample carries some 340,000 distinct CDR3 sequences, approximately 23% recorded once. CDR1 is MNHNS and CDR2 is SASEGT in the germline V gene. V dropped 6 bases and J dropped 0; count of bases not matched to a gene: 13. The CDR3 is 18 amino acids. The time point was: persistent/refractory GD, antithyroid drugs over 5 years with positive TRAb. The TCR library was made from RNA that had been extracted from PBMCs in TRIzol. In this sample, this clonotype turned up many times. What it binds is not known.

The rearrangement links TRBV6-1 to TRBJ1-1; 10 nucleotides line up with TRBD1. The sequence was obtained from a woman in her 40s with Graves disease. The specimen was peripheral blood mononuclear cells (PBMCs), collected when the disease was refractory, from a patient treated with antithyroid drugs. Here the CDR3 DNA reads TGTGCCAGCAGCCCCGGGGACAGGGGATTCGGGTTGAACACTGAAGCTTTCTTT. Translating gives CASSPGDRGFGLNTEAFF.